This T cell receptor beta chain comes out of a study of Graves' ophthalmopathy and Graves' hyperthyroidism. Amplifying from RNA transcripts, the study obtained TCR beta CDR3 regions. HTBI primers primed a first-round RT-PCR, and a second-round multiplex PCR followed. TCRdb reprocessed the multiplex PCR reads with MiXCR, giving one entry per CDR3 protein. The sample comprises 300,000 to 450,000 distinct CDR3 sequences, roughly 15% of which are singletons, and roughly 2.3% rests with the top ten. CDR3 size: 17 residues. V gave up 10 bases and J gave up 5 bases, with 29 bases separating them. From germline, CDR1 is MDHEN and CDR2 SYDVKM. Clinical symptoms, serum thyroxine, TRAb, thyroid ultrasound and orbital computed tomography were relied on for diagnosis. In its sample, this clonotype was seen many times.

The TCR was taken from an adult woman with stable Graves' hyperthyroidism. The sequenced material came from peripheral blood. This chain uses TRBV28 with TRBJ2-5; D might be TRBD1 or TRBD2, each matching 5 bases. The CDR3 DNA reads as TGTGCCACGAACACCCAAGGACGACGGGGATGGGGGGAGACCCAGTACTTC. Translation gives CATNTQGRRGWGETQYF.